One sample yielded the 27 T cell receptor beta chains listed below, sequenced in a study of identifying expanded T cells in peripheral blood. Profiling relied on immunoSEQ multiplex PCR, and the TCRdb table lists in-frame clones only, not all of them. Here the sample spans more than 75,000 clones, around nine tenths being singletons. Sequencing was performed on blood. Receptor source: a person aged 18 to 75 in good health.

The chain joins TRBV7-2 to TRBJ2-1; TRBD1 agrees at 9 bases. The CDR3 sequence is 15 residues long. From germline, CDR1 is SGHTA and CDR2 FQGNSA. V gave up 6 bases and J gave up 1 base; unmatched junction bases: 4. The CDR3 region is CASSPQGASYNEQFF. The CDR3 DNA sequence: TGTGCCAGCAGTCCACAGGGGGCTTCCTACAATGAGCAGTTCTTC.

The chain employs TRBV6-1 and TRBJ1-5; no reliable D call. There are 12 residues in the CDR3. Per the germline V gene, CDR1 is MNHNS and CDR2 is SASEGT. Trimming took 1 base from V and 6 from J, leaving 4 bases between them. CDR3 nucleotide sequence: TGTGCCAGCAGTGAAGGGGTTCAGCCCCAGCATTTT. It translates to CASSEGVQPQHF.

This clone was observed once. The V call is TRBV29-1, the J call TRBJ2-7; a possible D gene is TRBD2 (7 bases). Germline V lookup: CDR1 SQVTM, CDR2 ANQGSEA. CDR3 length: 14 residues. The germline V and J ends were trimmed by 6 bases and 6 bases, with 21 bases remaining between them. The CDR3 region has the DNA TGCAGCGTAGACTTGAGGGGGGGTTCCCTCGAGCAGTACTTC. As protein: CSVDLRGGSLEQYF.

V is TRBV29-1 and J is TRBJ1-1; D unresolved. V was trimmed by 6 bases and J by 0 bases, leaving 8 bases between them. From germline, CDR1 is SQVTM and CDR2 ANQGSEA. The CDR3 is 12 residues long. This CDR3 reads CSVRGMNTEAFF. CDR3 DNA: TGCAGCGTCAGAGGCATGAACACTGAAGCTTTCTTT.

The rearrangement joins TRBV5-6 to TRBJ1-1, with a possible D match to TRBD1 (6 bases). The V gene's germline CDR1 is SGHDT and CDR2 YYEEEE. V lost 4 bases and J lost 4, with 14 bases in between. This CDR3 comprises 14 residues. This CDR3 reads CASSDPQGSTEAFF. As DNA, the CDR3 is TGTGCCAGCAGCGATCCACAGGGTAGCACTGAAGCTTTCTTT.

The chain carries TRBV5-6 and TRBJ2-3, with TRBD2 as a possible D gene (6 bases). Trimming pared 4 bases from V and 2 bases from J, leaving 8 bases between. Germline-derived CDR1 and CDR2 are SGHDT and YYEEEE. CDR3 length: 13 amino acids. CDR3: CASSLGLTDTQYF. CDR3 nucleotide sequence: TGTGCCAGCAGCCTGGGACTCACAGATACGCAGTATTTT. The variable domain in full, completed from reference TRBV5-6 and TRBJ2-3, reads DAGVTQSPTHLIKTRGQQVTLRCSPKSGHDTVSWYQQALGQGPQFIFQYYEEEERQRGNFPDRFSGHQFPNYSSELNVNALLLGDSALYLCASSLGLTDTQYFGPGTRLTVL.

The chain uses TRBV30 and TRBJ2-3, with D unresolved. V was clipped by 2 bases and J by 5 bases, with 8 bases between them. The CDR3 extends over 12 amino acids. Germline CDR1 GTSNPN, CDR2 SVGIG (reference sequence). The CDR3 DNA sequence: TGTGCCTGGAGTTTTGTGCGAGATACGCAGTATTTT. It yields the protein CAWSFVRDTQYF.

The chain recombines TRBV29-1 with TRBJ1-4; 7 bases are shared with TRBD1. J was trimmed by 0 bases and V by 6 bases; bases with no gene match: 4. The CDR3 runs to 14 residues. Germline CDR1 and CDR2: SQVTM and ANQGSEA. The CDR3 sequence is CSVSGQATNEKLFF. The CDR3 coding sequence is TGCAGCGTGTCCGGACAGGCAACTAATGAAAAACTGTTTTTT.

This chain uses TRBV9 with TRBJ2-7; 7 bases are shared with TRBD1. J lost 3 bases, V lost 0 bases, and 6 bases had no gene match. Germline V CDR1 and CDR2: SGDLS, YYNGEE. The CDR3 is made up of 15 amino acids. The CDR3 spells CASSVAPGGGYEQYF. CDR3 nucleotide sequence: TGTGCCAGCAGCGTAGCCCCAGGGGGTGGCTACGAGCAGTACTTC.

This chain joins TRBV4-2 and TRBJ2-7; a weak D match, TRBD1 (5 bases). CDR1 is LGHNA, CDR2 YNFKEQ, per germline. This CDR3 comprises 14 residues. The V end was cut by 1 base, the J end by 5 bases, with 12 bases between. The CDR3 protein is CASSQGYRSNEQYF. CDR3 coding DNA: TGTGCCAGCAGCCAAGGGTACAGGAGCAACGAGCAGTACTTC.

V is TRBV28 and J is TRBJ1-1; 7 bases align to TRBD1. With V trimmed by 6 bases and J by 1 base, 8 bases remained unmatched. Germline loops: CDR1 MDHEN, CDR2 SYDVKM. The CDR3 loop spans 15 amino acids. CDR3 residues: CASRLPGGTNTEAFF. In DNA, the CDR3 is TGTGCCAGCAGACTACCAGGGGGAACGAACACTGAAGCTTTCTTT.

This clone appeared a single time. The CDR3 loop is CASSPGTSGPGDTQYF. CDR3 sequence (DNA): TGTGCCAGCAGCCCCGGGACTAGCGGTCCGGGGGATACGCAGTATTTT. This chain links TRBV7-2 with TRBJ2-3, with 11 bases fitting TRBD2. Germline V gene lookup returns CDR1 SGHTA and CDR2 FQGNSA. V was clipped by 5 bases and J by 6 bases; unmatched bases: 10. The CDR3 has 16 residues. Supplemented by reference TRBV7-2 and TRBJ2-3, the full variable domain reads GAGVSQSPSNKVTEKGKDVELRCDPISGHTALYWYRQSLGQGLEFLIYFQGNSAPDKSGLPSDRFSAERTGGSVSTLTIQRTQQEDSAVYLCASSPGTSGPGDTQYFGPGTRLTVL.

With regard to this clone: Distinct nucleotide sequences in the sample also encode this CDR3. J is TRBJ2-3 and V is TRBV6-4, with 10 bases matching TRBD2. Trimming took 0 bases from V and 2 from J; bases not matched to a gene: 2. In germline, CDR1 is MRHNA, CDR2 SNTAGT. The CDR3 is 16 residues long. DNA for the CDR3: TGTGCCAGCAGTGACTCCAGCGGGGGGGCCACAGATACGCAGTATTTT. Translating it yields CASSDSSGGATDTQYF.

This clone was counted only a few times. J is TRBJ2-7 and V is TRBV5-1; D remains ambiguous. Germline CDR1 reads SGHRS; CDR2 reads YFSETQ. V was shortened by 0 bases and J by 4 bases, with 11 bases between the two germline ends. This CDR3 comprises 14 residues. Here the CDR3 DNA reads TGCGCCAGCAGCTTGGACGAGCCTAGGTACGAGCAGTACTTC. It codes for CASSLDEPRYEQYF.

CDR3 sequence reads: CASSVGDRFGSPLHF. CDR3 coding DNA: TGTGCCAGCAGCGTAGGGGACCGTTTCGGTTCACCCCTCCACTTT. V is TRBV9 and J is TRBJ1-6, with D tentatively TRBD1 (5 bases). CDR3 length: 15 residues. Trimming shortened V by 0 bases and J by 9 bases, and 13 bases separated the two germline ends. The germline V gene encodes CDR1 SGDLS and CDR2 YYNGEE.

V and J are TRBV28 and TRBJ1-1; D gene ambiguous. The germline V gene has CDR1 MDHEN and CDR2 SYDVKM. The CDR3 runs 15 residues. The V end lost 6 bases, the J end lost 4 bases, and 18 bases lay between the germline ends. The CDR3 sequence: CASRTANWVTTEAFF. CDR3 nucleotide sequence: TGTGCCAGCAGAACTGCGAACTGGGTGACCACTGAAGCTTTCTTT. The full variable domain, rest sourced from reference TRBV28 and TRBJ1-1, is DVKVTQSSRYLVKRTGEKVFLECVQDMDHENMFWYRQDPGLGLRLIYFSYDVKMKEKGDIPEGYSVSREKKERFSLILESASTNQTSMYLCASRTANWVTTEAFFGQGTRLTVV.

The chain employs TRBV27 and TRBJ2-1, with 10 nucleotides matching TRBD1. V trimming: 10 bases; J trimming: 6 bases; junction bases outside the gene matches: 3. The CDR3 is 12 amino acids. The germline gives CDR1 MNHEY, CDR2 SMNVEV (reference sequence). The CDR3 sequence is CATWTGGNEQFF. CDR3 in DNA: TGTGCCACCTGGACAGGGGGCAATGAGCAGTTCTTC.

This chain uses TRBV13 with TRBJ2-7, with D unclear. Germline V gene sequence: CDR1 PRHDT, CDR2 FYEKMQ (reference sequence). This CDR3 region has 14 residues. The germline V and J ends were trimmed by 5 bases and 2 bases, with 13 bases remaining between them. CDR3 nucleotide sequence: TGTGCCAGCAGCGATCAAAGCTTCCCCTACGAGCAGTACTTC. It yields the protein CASSDQSFPYEQYF.

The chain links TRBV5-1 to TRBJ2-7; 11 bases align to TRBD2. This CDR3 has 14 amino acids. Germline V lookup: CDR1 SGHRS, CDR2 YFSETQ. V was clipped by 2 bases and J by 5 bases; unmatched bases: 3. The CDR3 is CASSFSGGAHEQYF. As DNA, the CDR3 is TGCGCCAGCAGCTTTAGCGGGGGGGCCCACGAGCAGTACTTC.

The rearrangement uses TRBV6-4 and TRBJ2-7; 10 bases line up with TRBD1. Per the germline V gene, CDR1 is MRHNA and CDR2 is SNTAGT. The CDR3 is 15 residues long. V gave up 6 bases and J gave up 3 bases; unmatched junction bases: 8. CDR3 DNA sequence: TGTGCCAGCAGCGTAAACGGGGACAGGGGCTACGAGCAGTACTTC. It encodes CASSVNGDRGYEQYF.

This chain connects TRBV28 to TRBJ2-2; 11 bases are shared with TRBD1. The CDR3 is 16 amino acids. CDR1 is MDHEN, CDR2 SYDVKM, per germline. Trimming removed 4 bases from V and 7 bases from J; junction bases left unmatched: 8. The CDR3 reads CASSSGTGGYGGELFF. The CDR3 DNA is TGTGCCAGCAGTTCCGGGACAGGGGGATATGGCGGGGAGCTGTTTTTT.

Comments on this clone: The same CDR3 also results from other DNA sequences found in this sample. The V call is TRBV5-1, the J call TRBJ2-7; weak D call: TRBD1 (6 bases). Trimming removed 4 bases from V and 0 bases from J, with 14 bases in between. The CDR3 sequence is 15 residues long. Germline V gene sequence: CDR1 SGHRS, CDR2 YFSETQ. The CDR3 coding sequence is TGCGCCAGCAGCGATAACAGGGACCCCTCCTACGAGCAGTACTTC. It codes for CASSDNRDPSYEQYF.

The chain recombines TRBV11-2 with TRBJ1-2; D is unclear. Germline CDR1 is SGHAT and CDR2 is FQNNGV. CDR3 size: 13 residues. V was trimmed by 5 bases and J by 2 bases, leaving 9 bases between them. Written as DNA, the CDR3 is TGTGCCAGCAGCCAGGAGCGGAACTATGGCTACACCTTC. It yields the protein CASSQERNYGYTF.

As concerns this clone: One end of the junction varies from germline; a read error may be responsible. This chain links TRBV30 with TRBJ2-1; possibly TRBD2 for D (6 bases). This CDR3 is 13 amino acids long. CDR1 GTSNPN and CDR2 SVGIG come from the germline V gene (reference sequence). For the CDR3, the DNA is TGTGCCCGGAGGGCGGGTCCCTACAATGAGCAGTTCTTC. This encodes CARRAGPYNEQFF. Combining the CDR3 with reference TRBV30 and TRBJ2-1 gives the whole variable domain SQTIHQWPATLVQPVGSPLSLECTVEGTSNPNLYWYRQAAGRGLQLLFYSVGIGQISSEVPQNLSASRPQDRQFILSSKKLLLSDSGFYLCARRAGPYNEQFFGPGTRLTVL.

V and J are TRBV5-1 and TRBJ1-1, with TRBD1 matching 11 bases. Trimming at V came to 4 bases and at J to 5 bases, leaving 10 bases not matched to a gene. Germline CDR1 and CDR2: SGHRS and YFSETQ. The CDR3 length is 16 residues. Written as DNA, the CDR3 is TGCGCCAGCAGCAAAGGACAGGGGGCGAAGTGGACTGAAGCTTTCTTT. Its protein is CASSKGQGAKWTEAFF.

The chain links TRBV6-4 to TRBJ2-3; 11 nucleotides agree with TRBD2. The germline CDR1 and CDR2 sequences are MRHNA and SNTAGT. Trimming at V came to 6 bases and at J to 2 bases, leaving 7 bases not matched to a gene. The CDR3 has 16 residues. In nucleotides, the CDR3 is TGTGCCAGCAGCAAGGATAGCGGGGGGGCCACAGATACGCAGTATTTT. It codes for CASSKDSGGATDTQYF.

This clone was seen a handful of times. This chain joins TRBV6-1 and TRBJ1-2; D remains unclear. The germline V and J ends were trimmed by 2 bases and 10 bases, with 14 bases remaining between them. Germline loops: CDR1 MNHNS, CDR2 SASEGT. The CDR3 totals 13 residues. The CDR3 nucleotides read TGTGCCAGCAGTGAATGGCAATTTGGTGTCTACACCTTC. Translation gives CASSEWQFGVYTF.